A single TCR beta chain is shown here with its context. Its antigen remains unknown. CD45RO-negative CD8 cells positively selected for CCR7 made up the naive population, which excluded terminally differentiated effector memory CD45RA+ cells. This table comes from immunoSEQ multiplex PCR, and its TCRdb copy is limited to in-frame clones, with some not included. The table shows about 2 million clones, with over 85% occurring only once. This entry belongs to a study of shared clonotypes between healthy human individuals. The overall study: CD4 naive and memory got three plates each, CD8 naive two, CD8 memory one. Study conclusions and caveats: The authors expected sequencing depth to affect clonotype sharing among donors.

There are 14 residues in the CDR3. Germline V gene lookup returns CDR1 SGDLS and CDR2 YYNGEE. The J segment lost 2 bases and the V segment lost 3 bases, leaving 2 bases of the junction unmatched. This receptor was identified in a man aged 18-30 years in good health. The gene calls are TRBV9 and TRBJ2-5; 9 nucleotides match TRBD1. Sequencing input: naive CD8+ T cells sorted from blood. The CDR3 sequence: CASSGDRAQETQYF. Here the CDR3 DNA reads TGTGCCAGCAGCGGGGACAGGGCTCAAGAGACCCAGTACTTC.